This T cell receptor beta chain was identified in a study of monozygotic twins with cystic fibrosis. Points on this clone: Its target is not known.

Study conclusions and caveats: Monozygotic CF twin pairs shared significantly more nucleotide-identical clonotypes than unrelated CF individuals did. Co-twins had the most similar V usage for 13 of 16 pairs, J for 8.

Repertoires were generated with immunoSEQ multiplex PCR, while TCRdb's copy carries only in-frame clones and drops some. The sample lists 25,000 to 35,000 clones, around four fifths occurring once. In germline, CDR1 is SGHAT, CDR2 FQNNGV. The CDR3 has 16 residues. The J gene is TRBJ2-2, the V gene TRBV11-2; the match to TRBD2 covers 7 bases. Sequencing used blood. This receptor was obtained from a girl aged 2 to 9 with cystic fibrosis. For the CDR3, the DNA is TGTGGGAGCTCCCCCCGCGGCGGGAGGAACACCGGGGAGCTGTTTTTT. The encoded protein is CGSSPRGGRNTGELFF.